The sequence of this T cell receptor beta chain was determined in a study of cytotoxic CD8 clonotypes in ibrutinib-treated CLL. Regarding the study as a whole: At the start, clonality exceeded age-matched healthy donors and followed circulating CD8+ T-cell counts.

V lost 0 bases, J lost 3 bases, and 19 bases stayed unmatched. The length of the CDR3 is 20 residues. Per germline, CDR1 SGHVS and CDR2 FQNEAQ. Here immunoSEQ multiplex PCR was the method, and the copy in TCRdb shows in-frame clones only, minus some. The sample has about 130,000 clones, approximately 83% seen once. A remark on this clone: Its matching antigen is unknown.

The rearrangement uses TRBV7-8 and TRBJ1-2; 7 nucleotides agree with TRBD1. The input for sequencing was PBMCs, taken after 24 months of ibrutinib treatment. This TCR was recovered from a human donor with chronic lymphocytic leukemia. The CDR3 spells CASSLAKRLRGRGAYYGYTF. The DNA for the CDR3 is TGTGCCAGCAGCTTAGCGAAGAGATTGAGGGGGCGCGGGGCATACTATGGCTACACCTTC.